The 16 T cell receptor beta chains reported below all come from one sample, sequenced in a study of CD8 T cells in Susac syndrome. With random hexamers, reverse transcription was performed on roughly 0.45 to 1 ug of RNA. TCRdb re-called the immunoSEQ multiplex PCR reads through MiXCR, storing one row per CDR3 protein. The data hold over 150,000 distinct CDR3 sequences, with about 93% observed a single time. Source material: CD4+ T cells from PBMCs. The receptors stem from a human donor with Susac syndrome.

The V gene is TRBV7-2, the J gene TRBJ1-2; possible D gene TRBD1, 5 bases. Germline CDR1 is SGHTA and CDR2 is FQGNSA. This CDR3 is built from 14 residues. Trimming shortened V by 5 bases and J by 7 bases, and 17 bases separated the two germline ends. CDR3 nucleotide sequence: TGTGCCAGCAGCCCGGACACCCCTCGACGTGGCTACACCTTC. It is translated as CASSPDTPRRGYTF.

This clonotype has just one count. In DNA form, the CDR3 reads TGTGCCTGGAGTGTAAACAGGGCGGAGACCCAGTACTTC. Protein sequence: CAWSVNRAETQYF. The chain links TRBV30 to TRBJ2-5, with D possibly matching TRBD1 (6 bases). The CDR3 has 13 amino acids. Trimming cost V 0 bases and J 5 bases, with 10 bases left between them. Germline V gene lookup returns CDR1 GTSNPN and CDR2 SVGIG (reference sequence).

Here the CDR3 reads CASSKTLAYEQYF. Here the CDR3 DNA reads TGTGCCAGCAGTAAGACACTAGCATACGAGCAGTACTTC. This rearrangement joins TRBV6-5 to TRBJ2-7; D possibly corresponds to TRBD2 (6 bases). Germline CDR1 MNHEY, CDR2 SVGAGI. V was shortened by 5 bases and J by 4 bases, with 12 bases between the two germline ends. The CDR3 is made up of 13 amino acids.

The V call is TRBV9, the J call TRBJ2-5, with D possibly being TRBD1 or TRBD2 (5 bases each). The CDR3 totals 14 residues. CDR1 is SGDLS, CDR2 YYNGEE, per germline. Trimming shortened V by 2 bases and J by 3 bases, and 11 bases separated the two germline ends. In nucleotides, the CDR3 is TGTGCCAGCAGCGTTCGGGGCTTGAAAGAGACCCAGTACTTC. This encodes CASSVRGLKETQYF.

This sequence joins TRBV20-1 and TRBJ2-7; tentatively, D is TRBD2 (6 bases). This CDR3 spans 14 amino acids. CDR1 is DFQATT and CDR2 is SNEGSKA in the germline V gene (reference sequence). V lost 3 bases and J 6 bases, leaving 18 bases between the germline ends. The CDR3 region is CSASGETGGSEQYF. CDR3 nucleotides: TGCAGTGCTAGCGGCGAAACCGGGGGTTCCGAGCAGTACTTC.

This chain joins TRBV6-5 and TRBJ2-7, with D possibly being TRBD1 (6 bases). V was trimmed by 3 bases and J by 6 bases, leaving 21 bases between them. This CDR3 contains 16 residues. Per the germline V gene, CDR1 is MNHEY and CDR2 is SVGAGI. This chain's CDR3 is CASSYSTPGQGFEQYF. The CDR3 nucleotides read TGTGCCAGCAGTTATTCCACGCCGGGACAAGGTTTCGAGCAGTACTTC.

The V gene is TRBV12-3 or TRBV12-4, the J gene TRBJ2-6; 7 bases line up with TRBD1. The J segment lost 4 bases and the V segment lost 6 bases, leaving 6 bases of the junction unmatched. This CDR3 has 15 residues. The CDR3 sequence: CASRETGTGANVLTF. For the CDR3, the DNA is TGTGCCAGCAGAGAGACAGGGACAGGGGCCAACGTCCTGACTTTC.

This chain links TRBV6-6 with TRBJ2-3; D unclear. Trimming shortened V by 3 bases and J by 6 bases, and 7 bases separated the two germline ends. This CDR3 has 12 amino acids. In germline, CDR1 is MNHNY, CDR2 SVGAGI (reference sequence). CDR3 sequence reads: CASSYNSDTQYF. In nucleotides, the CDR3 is TGTGCCAGCAGTTATAATTCGGATACGCAGTATTTT.

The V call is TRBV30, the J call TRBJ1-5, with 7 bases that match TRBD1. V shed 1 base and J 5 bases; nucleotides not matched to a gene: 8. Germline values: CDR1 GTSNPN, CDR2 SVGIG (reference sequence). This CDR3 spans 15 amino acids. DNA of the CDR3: TGTGCCTGGAGTGGAACCGACAGGGTCTATCAGCCCCAGCATTTT. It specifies CAWSGTDRVYQPQHF.

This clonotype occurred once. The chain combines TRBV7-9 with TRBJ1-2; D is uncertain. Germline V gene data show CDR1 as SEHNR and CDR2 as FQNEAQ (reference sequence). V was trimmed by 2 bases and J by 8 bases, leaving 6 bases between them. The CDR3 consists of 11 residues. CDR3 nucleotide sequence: TGTGCCAGCAGCTTAAAGGGCGGCTACACCTTC. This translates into CASSLKGGYTF.

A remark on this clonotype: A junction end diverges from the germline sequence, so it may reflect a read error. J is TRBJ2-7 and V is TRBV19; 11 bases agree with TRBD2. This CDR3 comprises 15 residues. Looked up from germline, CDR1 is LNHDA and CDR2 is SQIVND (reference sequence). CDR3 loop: CASSPGTSGPYAQYF. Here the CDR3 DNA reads TGTGCCAGTAGTCCCGGGACTAGCGGACCTTACGCGCAGTACTTC.

In DNA, the CDR3 is TGCAGTGCTAGGGGCCCGATGGGGGTGGGTGAGCAGTTCTTC. Amino acid sequence: CSARGPMGVGEQFF. The chain links TRBV20-1 to TRBJ2-1; TRBD1 or TRBD2 may be the D gene (5 bases each). The CDR3 covers 14 residues. Deletions cut 3 bases from V and 9 bases from J, with 18 bases between. Germline CDR1 is DFQATT and CDR2 is SNEGSKA (reference sequence).

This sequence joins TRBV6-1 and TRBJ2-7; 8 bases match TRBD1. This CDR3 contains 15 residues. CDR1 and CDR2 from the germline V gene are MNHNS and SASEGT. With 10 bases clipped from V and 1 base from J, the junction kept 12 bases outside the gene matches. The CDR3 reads CAIINPGTGSYEQYF. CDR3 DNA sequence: TGTGCCATCATTAATCCCGGGACAGGTTCCTACGAGCAGTACTTC.

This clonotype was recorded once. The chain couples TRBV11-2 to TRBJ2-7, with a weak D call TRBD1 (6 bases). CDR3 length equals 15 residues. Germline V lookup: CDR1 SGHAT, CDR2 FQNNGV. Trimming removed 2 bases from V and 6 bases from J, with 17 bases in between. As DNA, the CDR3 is TGTGCCAGCAGCTTACCAGGGACATATCTAGTCGAGCAGTACTTC. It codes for CASSLPGTYLVEQYF. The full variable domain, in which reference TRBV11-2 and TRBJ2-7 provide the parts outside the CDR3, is EAGVAQSPRYKIIEKRQSVAFWCNPISGHATLYWYQQILGQGPKLLIQFQNNGVVDDSQLPKDRFSAERLKGVDSTLKIQPAKLEDSAVYLCASSLPGTYLVEQYFGPGTRLTVT.

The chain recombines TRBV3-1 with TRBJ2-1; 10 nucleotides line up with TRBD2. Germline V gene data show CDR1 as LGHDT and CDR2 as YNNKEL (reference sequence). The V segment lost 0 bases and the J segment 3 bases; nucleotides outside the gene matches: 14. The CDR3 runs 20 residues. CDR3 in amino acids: CASSQDLGRRTSGDYNEQFF. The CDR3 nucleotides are TGTGCCAGCAGCCAAGATCTCGGTAGACGGACTAGCGGAGACTACAATGAGCAGTTCTTC.

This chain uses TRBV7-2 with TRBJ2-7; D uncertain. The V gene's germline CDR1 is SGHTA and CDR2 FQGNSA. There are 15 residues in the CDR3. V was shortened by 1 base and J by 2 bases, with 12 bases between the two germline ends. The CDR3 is CASSLGSRPPYEQYF. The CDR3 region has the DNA TGTGCCAGCAGCTTAGGTAGTAGGCCCCCCTACGAGCAGTACTTC.